The 30 T cell receptor beta chains presented below share a single source sample, sequenced in a study of OX40 agonist ivuxolimab in advanced cancers. Measured with immunoSEQ multiplex PCR; TCRdb has only the in-frame clones, and not every one. The sample consists of roughly 67,000 clones, under 95% of them appearing once. The starting material was CD4+ or CD8+ T cells sorted from blood, obtained in a trial of the OX40 agonist ivuxolimab. The receptors were gathered from an adult with an advanced solid tumor such as melanoma, head and neck, liver or kidney cancer.

This CDR3 is CASSSIGGGYEQYF. CDR3 DNA: TGTGCCAGCAGTTCCATAGGGGGGGGCTACGAGCAGTACTTC. The chain links TRBV6-6 to TRBJ2-7; TRBD2 is a possible D gene (7 bases). Trimming took off 4 bases at V and 3 bases at J, with 13 bases between the two ends. Germline V gene sequence: CDR1 MNHNY, CDR2 SVGAGI (reference sequence). The CDR3 runs 14 residues.

J is TRBJ2-3 and V is TRBV7-9; 7 bases agree with TRBD2. The CDR3 contains 16 residues. Unmatched junction bases numbered 10, after V lost 5 bases and J lost 2 bases. The germline V gene encodes CDR1 SEHNR and CDR2 FQNEAQ (reference sequence). As DNA, the CDR3 is TGTGCCAGCAGCCCCGGAGGCAGGGACTACACAGATACGCAGTATTTT. This encodes CASSPGGRDYTDTQYF.

The chain links TRBV7-9 to TRBJ1-2; no clear D gene. CDR1 and CDR2 (germline): SEHNR, FQNEAQ (reference sequence). The V end lost 5 bases, the J end lost 6 bases, and 16 bases lay between the germline ends. The CDR3 runs to 14 residues. CDR3 sequence: CASSPYLLGNGYTF. The CDR3 bases are TGTGCCAGCAGCCCGTACCTCCTGGGGAATGGCTACACCTTC.

The chain employs TRBV7-9 and TRBJ2-3; D remains ambiguous. Trimming took off 7 bases at V and 2 bases at J, with 7 bases between the two ends. Germline CDR1 and CDR2: SEHNR and FQNEAQ (reference sequence). The CDR3 loop spans 12 amino acids. The CDR3 DNA reads as TGTGCCAGCACGCTGTACACAGATACGCAGTATTTT. It codes for CASTLYTDTQYF.

V gene TRBV6-5 combines with J gene TRBJ2-7; possible D gene TRBD1, 6 bases. From germline, CDR1 is MNHEY and CDR2 SVGAGI. The length of the CDR3 is 15 residues. Trimming took 5 bases from V and 2 from J, leaving 16 bases between them. CDR3 loop: CASSAGTPITYEQYF. The CDR3 DNA follows: TGTGCCAGCAGTGCCGGGACACCAATAACCTACGAGCAGTACTTC.

Comment on this clone: Within the sample, other DNA sequences also encode this same CDR3. J is TRBJ2-7 and V is TRBV7-9, with D possibly being TRBD2 (5 bases). The CDR3 consists of 13 residues. Trimming shortened V by 2 bases and J by 1 base, and 6 bases separated the two germline ends. CDR1 and CDR2 (germline): SEHNR, FQNEAQ (reference sequence). For the CDR3, the DNA is TGTGCCAGCAGCTTACCGGGGTCCTACGAGCAGTACTTC. Protein sequence: CASSLPGSYEQYF. Filled out from reference TRBV7-9 and TRBJ2-7, the complete variable domain reads DTGVSQNPRHKITKRGQNVTFRCDPISEHNRLYWYRQTLGQGPEFLTYFQNEAQLEKSRLLSDRFSAERPKGSFSTLEIQRTEQGDSAMYLCASSLPGSYEQYFGPGTRLTVT.

V is TRBV9 and J is TRBJ2-5; weak D call: TRBD1 (6 bases). Germline-derived CDR1 and CDR2 are SGDLS and YYNGEE. The V gene lost 5 bases and the J gene lost 9 bases, with 11 bases spanning the gap. The CDR3 extends over 11 amino acids. DNA of the CDR3: TGTGCCAGCAGGGGACAAGGGGCCCAGTACTTC. The encoded protein is CASRGQGAQYF.

The chain uses TRBV6-6 and TRBJ1-4; unclear D gene. The CDR3 consists of 12 residues. V dropped 0 bases and J dropped 7 bases, with 3 bases sitting between them. Germline CDR1 and CDR2: MNHNY and SVGAGI (reference sequence). The CDR3 is CASSYSIEKLFF. For the CDR3, the DNA is TGTGCCAGCAGTTACTCGATTGAAAAACTGTTTTTT.

V gene TRBV7-3 combines with J gene TRBJ1-2; no clear D gene. CDR1 is SGHTA, CDR2 FQGTGA, per germline. The CDR3 contains 15 residues. The V end lost 6 bases, the J end lost 2 bases, and 16 bases lay between the germline ends. For the CDR3, the DNA is TGTGCCAGCAGTCTAAGGTGGCAGGAAAACTATGGCTACACCTTC. Translation: CASSLRWQENYGYTF.

The table lists this clone with a few counts. The chain uses TRBV4-2 and TRBJ2-7, with TRBD2 matching over 7 bases. The J segment lost 3 bases and the V segment lost 0 bases, leaving 5 bases of the junction unmatched. CDR1 and CDR2 (germline): LGHNA, YNFKEQ. The CDR3 extends over 15 amino acids. CDR3 residues: CASSQEWGGGYEQYF. The CDR3 coding sequence is TGTGCCAGCAGCCAAGAGTGGGGGGGAGGCTACGAGCAGTACTTC.

The chain has TRBV19 and TRBJ1-1; 7 nucleotides align to TRBD1. This CDR3 is 12 amino acids long. The germline CDR1 and CDR2 sequences are LNHDA and SQIVND (reference sequence). V gave up 9 bases and J gave up 5 bases; unmatched junction bases: 6. This chain's CDR3 is CASRDSLTEAFF. In DNA form, the CDR3 reads TGTGCCAGCCGGGACAGCCTTACTGAAGCTTTCTTT.

The rearrangement links TRBV5-1 to TRBJ2-7; 10 bases map to TRBD2. This CDR3 has 14 residues. Looked up from germline, CDR1 is SGHRS and CDR2 is YFSETQ. Trimming removed 2 bases from V and 3 bases from J; junction bases left unmatched: 2. CDR3 sequence (DNA): TGCGCCAGCAGCTTCGCTAGCGGGGGCTACGAGCAGTACTTC. Translating gives CASSFASGGYEQYF.

The genes are TRBV7-8 and TRBJ2-7; tentatively, D is TRBD2 (5 bases). CDR1 is SGHVS, CDR2 FQNEAQ, per germline. This CDR3 contains 16 residues. V lost 2 bases and J 0 bases, leaving 14 bases between the germline ends. CDR3 nucleotides: TGTGCCAGCAGCTTATGGGCAGGTGGGAGCTCCTACGAGCAGTACTTC. Its protein is CASSLWAGGSSYEQYF.

The chain links TRBV4-2 to TRBJ2-7, with D perhaps given as TRBD1 or TRBD2 (5 bases each). V lost 4 bases, J lost 3 bases, and 10 bases lay in between. The CDR3 totals 13 residues. Germline V gene lookup returns CDR1 LGHNA and CDR2 YNFKEQ. The CDR3 sequence is CASSPGRDYEQYF. CDR3 DNA sequence: TGTGCCAGCAGCCCGGGACGGGACTACGAGCAGTACTTC.

This sequence joins TRBV27 and TRBJ2-3; 11 bases agree with TRBD2. CDR3 length: 19 amino acids. V shed 2 bases, J shed 2 bases, and the junction held 12 bases outside the gene matches. Germline assignment: CDR1 MNHEY and CDR2 SMNVEV (reference sequence). CDR3 bases: TGTGCCAGCAGTTTAAGGGGACAACTAGCGGGGGTTTCCACAGATACGCAGTATTTT. Its protein product is CASSLRGQLAGVSTDTQYF.

The chain's CDR3 is CASSSQGAREKLFF. The CDR3 bases are TGTGCCAGTAGTTCACAGGGGGCACGGGAAAAACTGTTTTTT. The chain is built from TRBV19 and TRBJ1-4, with TRBD1 matching over 9 bases. CDR3 length: 14 residues. V gave up 5 bases and J gave up 8 bases; unmatched junction bases: 6. Germline loops: CDR1 LNHDA, CDR2 SQIVND (reference sequence).

The chain recombines TRBV11-2 with TRBJ2-3; weak D call: TRBD1 (5 bases). The CDR3 runs to 13 residues. Between the trimmed V and J ends, which lost 5 bases and 3 bases, there was a span of 9 bases. The germline CDR1 and CDR2 sequences are SGHAT and FQNNGV. The CDR3, as DNA: TGTGCCAGCAGCCACGCAGGGACAGATACGCAGTATTTT. Its protein product is CASSHAGTDTQYF. Complete variable domain (other parts from reference TRBV11-2 and TRBJ2-3): EAGVAQSPRYKIIEKRQSVAFWCNPISGHATLYWYQQILGQGPKLLIQFQNNGVVDDSQLPKDRFSAERLKGVDSTLKIQPAKLEDSAVYLCASSHAGTDTQYFGPGTRLTVL.

This chain connects TRBV9 to TRBJ1-2, with D maybe TRBD1 (6 bases). The V gene's germline CDR1 is SGDLS and CDR2 YYNGEE. Trimming removed 2 bases from V and 5 bases from J, with 19 bases in between. The CDR3 sequence is 16 residues long. The chain's CDR3 is CASSVDSGTQPYGYTF. CDR3 nucleotide sequence: TGTGCCAGCAGCGTGGATTCCGGGACACAGCCTTATGGCTACACCTTC.

The chain employs TRBV11-2 and TRBJ2-5; 10 nucleotides match TRBD2. Trimming took 4 bases from V and 5 from J; bases not matched to a gene: 4. The CDR3 loop spans 14 amino acids. Germline V gene data show CDR1 as SGHAT and CDR2 as FQNNGV. The CDR3 sequence is CASSSAGGSETQYF. CDR3 in DNA: TGTGCCAGCAGCTCAGCGGGGGGGTCTGAGACCCAGTACTTC.

This chain links TRBV5-4 with TRBJ1-1; 12 bases are a match to TRBD1. The V gene's germline CDR1 is SGHNT and CDR2 YYREEE (reference sequence). The CDR3 contains 17 residues. V shed 1 base and J 1 base; nucleotides not matched to a gene: 5. CDR3 region: CASSLLGQGAGNTEAFF. Written as DNA, the CDR3 is TGTGCCAGCAGCTTGTTGGGACAGGGGGCGGGGAACACTGAAGCTTTCTTT.

J is TRBJ2-1 and V is TRBV6-1, with 9 bases aligning to TRBD2. This CDR3 contains 16 residues. V lost 2 bases, J lost 2 bases, and 4 bases stayed unmatched. Germline assignment: CDR1 MNHNS and CDR2 SASEGT. CDR3 coding DNA: TGTGCCAGCAGTGAATCTAGCGGGGCCACCTACAATGAGCAGTTCTTC. Residues: CASSESSGATYNEQFF.

This chain links TRBV7-9 with TRBJ2-7, with D maybe TRBD2 (7 bases). Trimming removed 5 bases from V and 3 bases from J, with 17 bases in between. The CDR3 runs 15 residues. CDR1 is SEHNR, CDR2 FQNEAQ, per germline (reference sequence). The CDR3 region is CASSPMGRGVYEQYF. The CDR3 nucleotides read TGTGCCAGCAGCCCGATGGGGAGGGGGGTCTACGAGCAGTACTTC.

The chain has TRBV7-8 and TRBJ2-1; 12 bases are a match to TRBD2. CDR1 is SGHVS and CDR2 is FQNEAQ in the germline V gene. The junction had 9 bases not matched to a gene; V was cut back by 3 bases and J by 9 bases. This CDR3 contains 16 residues. The CDR3 DNA follows: TGTGCCAGCAGCTTTATACTAGCGGGGGGTACAGGTGAGCAGTTCTTC. Translating gives CASSFILAGGTGEQFF.

The chain combines TRBV10-3 with TRBJ2-5; D possibly matches TRBD1 or TRBD2 (5 bases each). The CDR3 has 13 residues. Germline values: CDR1 ENHRY, CDR2 SYGVKD. With 5 bases removed from V and 4 bases from J, the gap between germline ends came to 11 bases. The CDR3, as DNA: TGTGCCATCAGTCCCGGGACCCTAGAGACCCAGTACTTC. It specifies CAISPGTLETQYF.

The gene calls are TRBV2 and TRBJ1-6, with D possibly TRBD1 on 5 matching bases. The CDR3 sequence is 16 residues long. Trimming stripped 4 bases from V and 0 bases from J, with 10 bases between. Germline V lookup: CDR1 SNHLY, CDR2 FYNNEI. The chain's CDR3 is CASSATASSYNSPLHF. The CDR3 DNA sequence: TGTGCCAGCAGTGCGACAGCGAGCTCCTATAATTCACCCCTCCACTTT.

Comment on this clone: The junction departs from germline at one end; a sequencing error may be responsible. Here the CDR3 DNA reads TGTGCCAGCGGTGAAAGAGGGGCGTGGGGCACAGATACGCAGTATTTT. This encodes CASGERGAWGTDTQYF. This chain connects TRBV6-1 to TRBJ2-3; D may match TRBD1 or TRBD2 (5 bases each). Germline CDR1 is MNHNS and CDR2 is SASEGT. The CDR3 sequence is 16 residues long.

V is TRBV10-1 and J is TRBJ1-5; no firm D call. From germline, CDR1 is WNHNN and CDR2 SYGVQD (reference sequence). The CDR3 has 14 residues. The germline V and J ends were trimmed by 2 bases and 5 bases, with 10 bases remaining between them. The CDR3 spells CASSESGVYQPQHF. CDR3 DNA: TGCGCCAGCAGTGAGAGTGGGGTTTATCAGCCCCAGCATTTT.

The chain combines TRBV5-1 with TRBJ1-2; D remains ambiguous. Germline CDR1 and CDR2: SGHRS and YFSETQ. Trimming removed 0 bases from V and 8 bases from J, with 11 bases in between. This CDR3 spans 13 amino acids. The CDR3 protein is CASSLDTNQGYTF. CDR3 bases: TGCGCCAGCAGCTTGGACACAAATCAAGGCTACACCTTC.

Notes on this clone: Distinct nucleotide sequences in the sample also encode this CDR3. This chain links TRBV27 with TRBJ2-7, with 9 bases identical to TRBD1. Germline V gene lookup returns CDR1 MNHEY and CDR2 SMNVEV (reference sequence). V lost 3 bases, J lost 4 bases, and 1 base stayed unmatched. This CDR3 has 13 amino acids. The CDR3 reads CASSFGQGYEQYF. DNA of the CDR3: TGTGCCAGCAGTTTCGGACAGGGGTACGAGCAGTACTTC.

The gene calls are TRBV6-5 and TRBJ1-6, with 11 bases fitting TRBD1. The CDR3 contains 15 residues. Germline CDR1 reads MNHEY; CDR2 reads SVGAGI. Trimming at V came to 5 bases and at J to 14 bases, leaving 11 bases not matched to a gene. The DNA of the CDR3 is TGTGCCAGCAGTCTCCTAGGGACAGGGGGGGTCTCCCTCCACTTT. Translation gives CASSLLGTGGVSLHF.